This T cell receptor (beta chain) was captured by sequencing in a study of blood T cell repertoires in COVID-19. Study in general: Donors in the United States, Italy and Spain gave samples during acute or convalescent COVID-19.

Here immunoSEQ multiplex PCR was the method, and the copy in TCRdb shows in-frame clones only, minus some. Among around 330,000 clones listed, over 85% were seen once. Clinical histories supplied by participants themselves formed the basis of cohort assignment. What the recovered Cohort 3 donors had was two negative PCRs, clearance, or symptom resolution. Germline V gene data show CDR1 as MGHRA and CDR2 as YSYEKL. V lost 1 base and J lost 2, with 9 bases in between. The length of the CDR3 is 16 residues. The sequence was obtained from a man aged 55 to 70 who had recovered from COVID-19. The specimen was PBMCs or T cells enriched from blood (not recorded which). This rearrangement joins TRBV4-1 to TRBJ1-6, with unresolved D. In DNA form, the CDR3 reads TGCGCCAGCAGCCAAGCCGCGGGCGCCTATAATTCACCCCTCCACTTT. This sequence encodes CASSQAAGAYNSPLHF.